This TCR beta chain is from a study of technical replicates of blood from several donors (dated by TCRdb to 2017 to 2019). The CDR3 runs 17 amino acids, cysteine and phenylalanine included. Only the CDR3 region is kept as DNA, spanning 51 bases read in frame from base 1. CDR1 and CDR2, looked up from the germline V gene, are MGHRA and YSYEKL. V is cut back by 0 bases and J by 0 bases, with 5 bases in the junction unmatched. Library preparation was by the immunoSEQ multiplex PCR assay. The clones in this table, taken by TCRdb from immuneACCESS, are in-frame only. Not every clone is retained; where verified, under half of the shortfall comes from an unresolved V gene, and the cause of the rest is unknown. The sample contains fewer than 85,000 clones, around 94% of them found a single time. Around 0.25% of the sample is taken by the ten largest. To note about this clone: No cognate antigen has been identified for it. Base qualities are not recorded, but no much larger clone differs from it by a single base.

Sequencing was done on a sample of T cells isolated from PBMCs. The origin of this receptor is a human donor in good health. The rearrangement joined TRBV4-1 to TRBJ2-7; 10 bases in the middle match TRBD1. The CDR3 region reads CASSQEDRGSSSYEQYF. In nucleotide form, the sequence is TGCGCCAGCAGCCAAGAGGACAGGGGGTCATCCTCCTACGAGCAGTACTTC.